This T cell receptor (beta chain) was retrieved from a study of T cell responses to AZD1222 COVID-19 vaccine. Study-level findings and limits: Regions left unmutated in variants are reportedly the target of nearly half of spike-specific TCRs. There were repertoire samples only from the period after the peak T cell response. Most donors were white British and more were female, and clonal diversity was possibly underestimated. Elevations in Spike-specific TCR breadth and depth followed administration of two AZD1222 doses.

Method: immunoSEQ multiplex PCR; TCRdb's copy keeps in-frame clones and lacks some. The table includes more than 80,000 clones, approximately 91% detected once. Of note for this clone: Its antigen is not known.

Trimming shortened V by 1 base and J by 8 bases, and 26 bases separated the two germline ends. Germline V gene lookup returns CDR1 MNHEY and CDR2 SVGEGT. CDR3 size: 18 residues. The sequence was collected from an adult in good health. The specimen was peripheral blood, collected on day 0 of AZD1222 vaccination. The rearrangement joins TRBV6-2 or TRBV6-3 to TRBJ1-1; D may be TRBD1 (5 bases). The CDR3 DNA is TGTGCCAGCAGTTACTGGTTTGGCAGGGTAGGAAGAGCATCGGAAGCTTTCTTT. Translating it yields CASSYWFGRVGRASEAFF.